Listed here is a single T cell receptor beta chain. The antigen remains undetermined. The sample comes from a study of CD8+CD57+ T cells in acquired aplastic anemia. Turning to the study itself: The sorted CD4+ and CD8+ cells yielded an average approximately 3 ug of DNA. Healthy donors yielded about 9.9 million CD4+ cell reads on average. Notes on the study in general: The same twenty-nine CD8+ CDR3 sequences occurred in patients and in controls.

Template material for TCR beta VDJ and CDR3 profiling consisted of genomic DNA. In TCRdb, the reads were re-called with MiXCR into one record per CDR3 protein. The sample records approximately 98,000 distinct CDR3 sequences, 51% being singletons. Germline V gene lookup returns CDR1 SQVTM and CDR2 ANQGSEA. This CDR3 has 15 amino acids. The ends lost 6 bases at V and 6 bases at J; junction bases unmatched: 12. The sequence came from a human donor in good health, serving as a control. The chain combines TRBV29-1 with TRBJ1-4; the match to TRBD1 covers 8 bases. Sequenced material: sorted CD4+, CD8+, or CD8+CD57+ T cells (not recorded which) from PBMCs. This CDR3 is CSVQLQGEAYEKLFF. CDR3 sequence (DNA): TGCAGCGTGCAACTACAGGGGGAAGCCTATGAAAAACTGTTTTTT.